This T cell receptor (beta chain) is from a study of CD8 T cell repertoires and HIV-1 epitope variants. Study-level background: Separate wells received one of Twenty-five Gag or Nef variant peptides. Epitopes were three Gag families plus Nef HW9 and YT9.

Only in-frame clones appear in the TCRdb table, and some are missing; sequencing was by immunoSEQ multiplex PCR. The data hold tens of thousands of clones, with roughly four fifths observed a single time. Sequenced sample: uncultured baseline CD8+ T cells from peripheral blood mononuclear cells (PBMCs). The clonotype originates from a male donor with HIV.

CDR3 nucleotides: TGTGCCAGCAGTCCTCTACTCGACAGGGGGGGAGGCTACACCTTC. Translation gives CASSPLLDRGGGYTF. The chain combines TRBV28 with TRBJ1-2, with 9 bases fitting TRBD1. The CDR3 extends over 15 amino acids. V gave up 5 bases and J gave up 8 bases; unmatched junction bases: 12. Germline V CDR1 and CDR2: MDHEN, SYDVKM.